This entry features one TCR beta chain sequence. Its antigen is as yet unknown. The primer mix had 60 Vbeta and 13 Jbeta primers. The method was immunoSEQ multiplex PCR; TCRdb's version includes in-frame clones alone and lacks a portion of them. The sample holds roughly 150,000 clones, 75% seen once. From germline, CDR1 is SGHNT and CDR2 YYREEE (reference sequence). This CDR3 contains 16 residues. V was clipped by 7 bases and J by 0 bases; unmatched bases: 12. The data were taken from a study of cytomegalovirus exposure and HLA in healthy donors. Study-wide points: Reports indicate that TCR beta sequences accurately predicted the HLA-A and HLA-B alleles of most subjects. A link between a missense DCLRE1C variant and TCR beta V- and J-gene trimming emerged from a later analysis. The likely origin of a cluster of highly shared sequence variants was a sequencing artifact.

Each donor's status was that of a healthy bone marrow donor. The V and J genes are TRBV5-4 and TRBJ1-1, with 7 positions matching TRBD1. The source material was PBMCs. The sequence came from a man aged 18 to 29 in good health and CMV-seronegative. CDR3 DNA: TGTGCCAGCGGGTCTAAGGGGACAGCCCTGAACACTGAAGCTTTCTTT. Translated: CASGSKGTALNTEAFF.